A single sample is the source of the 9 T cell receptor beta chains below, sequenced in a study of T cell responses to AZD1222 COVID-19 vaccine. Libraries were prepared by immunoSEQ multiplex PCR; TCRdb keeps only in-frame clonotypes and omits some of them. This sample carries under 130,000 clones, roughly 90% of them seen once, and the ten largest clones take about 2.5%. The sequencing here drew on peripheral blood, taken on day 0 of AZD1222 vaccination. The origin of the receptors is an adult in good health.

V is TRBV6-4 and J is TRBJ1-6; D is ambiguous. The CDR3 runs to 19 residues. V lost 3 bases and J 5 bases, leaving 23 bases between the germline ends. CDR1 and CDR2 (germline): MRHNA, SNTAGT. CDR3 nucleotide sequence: TGTGCCAGCAGTGAATATTCCACAAGGAATGTAGGCAATAATTCACCCCTCCACTTT. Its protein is CASSEYSTRNVGNNSPLHF.

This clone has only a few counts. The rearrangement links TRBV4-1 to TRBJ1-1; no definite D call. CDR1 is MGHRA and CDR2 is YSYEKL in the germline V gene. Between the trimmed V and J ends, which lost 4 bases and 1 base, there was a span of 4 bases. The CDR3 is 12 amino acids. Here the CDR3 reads CASSRANTEAFF. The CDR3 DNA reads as TGCGCCAGCAGCCGCGCGAACACTGAAGCTTTCTTT.

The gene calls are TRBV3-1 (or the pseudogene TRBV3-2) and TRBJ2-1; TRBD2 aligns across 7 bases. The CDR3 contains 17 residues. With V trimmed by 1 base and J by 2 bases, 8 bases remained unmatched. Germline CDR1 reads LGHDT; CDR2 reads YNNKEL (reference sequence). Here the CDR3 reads CASSQGFSGSTYNEQFF. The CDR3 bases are TGTGCCAGCAGCCAAGGGTTTAGCGGGTCTACCTACAATGAGCAGTTCTTC.

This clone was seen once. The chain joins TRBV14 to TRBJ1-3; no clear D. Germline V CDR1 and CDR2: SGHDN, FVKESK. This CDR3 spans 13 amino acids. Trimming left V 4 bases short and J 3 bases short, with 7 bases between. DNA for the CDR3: TGTGCCAGCAGCCGAAACAATGGAAACACCATATATTTT. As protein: CASSRNNGNTIYF.

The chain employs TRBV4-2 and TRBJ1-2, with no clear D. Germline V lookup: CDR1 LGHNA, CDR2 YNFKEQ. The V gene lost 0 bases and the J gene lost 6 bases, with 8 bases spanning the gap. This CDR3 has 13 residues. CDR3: CASSQDWGHGYTF. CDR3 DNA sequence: TGTGCCAGCAGCCAAGATTGGGGTCATGGCTACACCTTC.

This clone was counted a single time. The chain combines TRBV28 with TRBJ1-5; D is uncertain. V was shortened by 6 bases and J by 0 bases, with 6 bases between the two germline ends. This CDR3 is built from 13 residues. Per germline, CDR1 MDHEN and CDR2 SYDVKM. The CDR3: CASRIISNQPQHF. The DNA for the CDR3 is TGTGCCAGCAGAATCATTAGCAATCAGCCCCAGCATTTT.

The CDR3 DNA reads TGCGCCAGCAGCCAATCCGGGACGGGTTATGAAGCTTTCTTT. This codes for CASSQSGTGYEAFF. This chain links TRBV5-1 with TRBJ1-1; a possible D gene is TRBD1 (5 bases). Germline CDR1 and CDR2: SGHRS and YFSETQ. The CDR3 is 14 residues long. The V end lost 4 bases, the J end lost 7 bases, and 17 bases lay between the germline ends. Together with reference TRBV5-1 and TRBJ1-1, the CDR3 gives the full variable domain: KAGVTQTPRYLIKTRGQQVTLSCSPISGHRSVSWYQQTPGQGLQFLFEYFSETQRNKGNFPGRFSGRQFSNSRSEMNVSTLELGDSALYLCASSQSGTGYEAFFGQGTRLTVV.

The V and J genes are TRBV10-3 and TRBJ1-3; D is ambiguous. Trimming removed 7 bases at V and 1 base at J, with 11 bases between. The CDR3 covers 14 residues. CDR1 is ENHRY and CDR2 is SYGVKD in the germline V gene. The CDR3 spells CAITPGPSGNTIYF. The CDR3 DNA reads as TGTGCCATCACCCCCGGTCCTTCTGGAAACACCATATATTTT.

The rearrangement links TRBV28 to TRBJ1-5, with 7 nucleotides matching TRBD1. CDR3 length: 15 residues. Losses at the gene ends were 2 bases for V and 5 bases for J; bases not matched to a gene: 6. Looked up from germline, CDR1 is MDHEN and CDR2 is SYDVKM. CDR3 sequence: CASSLLRGQDQPQHF. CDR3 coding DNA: TGTGCCAGCAGTTTACTACGAGGACAGGATCAGCCCCAGCATTTT.